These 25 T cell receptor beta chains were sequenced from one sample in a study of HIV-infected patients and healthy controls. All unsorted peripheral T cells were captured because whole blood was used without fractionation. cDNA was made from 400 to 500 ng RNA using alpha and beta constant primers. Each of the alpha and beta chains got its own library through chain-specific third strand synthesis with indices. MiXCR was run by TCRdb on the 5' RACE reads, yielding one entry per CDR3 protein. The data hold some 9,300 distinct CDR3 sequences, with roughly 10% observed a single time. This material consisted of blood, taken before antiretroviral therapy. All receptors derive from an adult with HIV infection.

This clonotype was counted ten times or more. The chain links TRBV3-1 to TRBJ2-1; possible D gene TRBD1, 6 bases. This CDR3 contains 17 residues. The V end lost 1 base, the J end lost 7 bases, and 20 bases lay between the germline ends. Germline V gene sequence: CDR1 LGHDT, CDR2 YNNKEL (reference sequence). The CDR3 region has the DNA TGTGCCAGCAGCCAAGTATTGGCAGGGGCGGAACGGAATGAGCAGTTCTTC. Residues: CASSQVLAGAERNEQFF.

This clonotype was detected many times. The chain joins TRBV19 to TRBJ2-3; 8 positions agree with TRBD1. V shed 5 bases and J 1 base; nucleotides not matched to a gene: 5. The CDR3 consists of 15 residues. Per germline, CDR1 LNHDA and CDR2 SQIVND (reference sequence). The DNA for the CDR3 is TGTGCCAGTAGTCCGTGGACAGGGCGCACAGATACGCAGTATTTT. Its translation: CASSPWTGRTDTQYF. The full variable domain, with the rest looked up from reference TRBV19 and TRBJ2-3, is DGGITQSPKYLFRKEGQNVTLSCEQNLNHDAMYWYRQDPGQGLRLIYYSQIVNDFQKGDIAEGYSVSREKKESFPLTVTSAQKNPTAFYLCASSPWTGRTDTQYFGPGTRLTVL.

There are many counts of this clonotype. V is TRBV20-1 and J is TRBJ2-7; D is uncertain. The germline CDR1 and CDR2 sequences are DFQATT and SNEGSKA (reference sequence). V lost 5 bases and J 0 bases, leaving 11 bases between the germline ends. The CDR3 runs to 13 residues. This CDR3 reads CSARTTSSYEQYF. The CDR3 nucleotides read TGCAGTGCTCGGACGACGAGCTCCTACGAGCAGTACTTC.

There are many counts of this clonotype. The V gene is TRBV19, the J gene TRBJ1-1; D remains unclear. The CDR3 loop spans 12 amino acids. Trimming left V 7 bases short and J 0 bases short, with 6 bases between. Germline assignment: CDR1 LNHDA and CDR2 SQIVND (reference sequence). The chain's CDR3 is CASKDLNTEAFF. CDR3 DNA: TGTGCCAGTAAGGACCTGAACACTGAAGCTTTCTTT.

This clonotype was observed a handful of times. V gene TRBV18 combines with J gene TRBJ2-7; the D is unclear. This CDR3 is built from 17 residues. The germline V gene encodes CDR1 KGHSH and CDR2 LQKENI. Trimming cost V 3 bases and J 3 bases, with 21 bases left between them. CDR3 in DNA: TGTGCCAGCTCACCGGTAATGAGTGCGGAAACATACTACGAGCAGTACTTC. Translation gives CASSPVMSAETYYEQYF.

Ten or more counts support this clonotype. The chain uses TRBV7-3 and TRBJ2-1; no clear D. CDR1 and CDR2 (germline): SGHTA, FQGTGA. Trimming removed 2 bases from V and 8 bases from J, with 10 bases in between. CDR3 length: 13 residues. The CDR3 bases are TGTGCCAGCAGCTTAGGGTGGACCGATGAGCAGTTCTTC. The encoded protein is CASSLGWTDEQFF. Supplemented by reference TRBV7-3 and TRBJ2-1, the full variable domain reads GAGVSQTPSNKVTEKGKYVELRCDPISGHTALYWYRQSLGQGPEFLIYFQGTGAADDSGLPNDRFFAVRPEGSVSTLKIQRTERGDSAVYLCASSLGWTDEQFFGPGTRLTVL.

CDR3 DNA: TGTGCCAGCATTATGGGTTGGGGTACCGGTGAGCAGTTCTTC. Amino acids: CASIMGWGTGEQFF. The chain joins TRBV6-2 or TRBV6-3 to TRBJ2-1, with D uncertain. There are 14 residues in the CDR3. Trimming stripped 7 bases from V and 9 bases from J, with 19 bases between. Germline V gene data show CDR1 as MNHEY and CDR2 as SVGEGT.

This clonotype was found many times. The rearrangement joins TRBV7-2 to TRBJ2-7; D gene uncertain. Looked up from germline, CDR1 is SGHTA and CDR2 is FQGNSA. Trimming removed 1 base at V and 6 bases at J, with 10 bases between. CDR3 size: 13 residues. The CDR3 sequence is CASSLEGTFEQYF. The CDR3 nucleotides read TGTGCCAGCAGCTTAGAGGGTACTTTCGAGCAGTACTTC.

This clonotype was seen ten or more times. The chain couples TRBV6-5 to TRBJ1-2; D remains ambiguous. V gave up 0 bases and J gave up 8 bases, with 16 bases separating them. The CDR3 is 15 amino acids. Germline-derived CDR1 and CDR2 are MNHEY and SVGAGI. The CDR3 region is CASSYSMRPYGGYTF. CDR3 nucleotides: TGTGCCAGCAGTTACTCGATGAGGCCCTATGGGGGCTACACCTTC.

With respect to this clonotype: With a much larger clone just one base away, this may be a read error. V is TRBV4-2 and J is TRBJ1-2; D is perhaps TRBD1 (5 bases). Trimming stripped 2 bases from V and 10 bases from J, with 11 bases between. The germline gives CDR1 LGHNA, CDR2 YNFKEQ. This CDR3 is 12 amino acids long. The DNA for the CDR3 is TGTGCCAGCAGCCAAAACAGGTATTTCTACACCTTC. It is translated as CASSQNRYFYTF.

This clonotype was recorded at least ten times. The CDR3: CRGSGTDTQYF. In nucleotides, the CDR3 is TGCAGGGGGTCGGGCACAGATACGCAGTATTTT. The J gene is TRBJ2-3, the V gene TRBV20-1; D is ambiguous. The CDR3 sequence is 11 residues long. Germline values: CDR1 DFQATT, CDR2 SNEGSKA (reference sequence).

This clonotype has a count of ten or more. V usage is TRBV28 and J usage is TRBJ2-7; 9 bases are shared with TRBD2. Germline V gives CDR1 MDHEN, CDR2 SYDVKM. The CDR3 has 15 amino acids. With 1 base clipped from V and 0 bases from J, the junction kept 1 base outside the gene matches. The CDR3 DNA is TGTGCCAGCAGTTTATCTAGCGGGGCCTCCTACGAGCAGTACTTC. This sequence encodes CASSLSSGASYEQYF.

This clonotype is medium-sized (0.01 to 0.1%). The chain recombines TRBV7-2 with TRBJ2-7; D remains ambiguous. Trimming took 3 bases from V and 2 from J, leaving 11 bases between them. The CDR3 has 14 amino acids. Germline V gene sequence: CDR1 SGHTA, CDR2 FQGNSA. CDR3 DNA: TGTGCCAGCAGCTTGTCCTTAGGGCCCTACGAGCAGTACTTC. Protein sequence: CASSLSLGPYEQYF.

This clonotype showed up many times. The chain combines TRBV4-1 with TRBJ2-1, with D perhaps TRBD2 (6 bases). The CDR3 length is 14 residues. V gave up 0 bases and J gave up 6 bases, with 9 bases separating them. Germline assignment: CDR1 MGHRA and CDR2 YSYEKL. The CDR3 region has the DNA TGCGCCAGCAGCCAAGAGTGGGGGGTCAATGAGCAGTTCTTC. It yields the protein CASSQEWGVNEQFF.

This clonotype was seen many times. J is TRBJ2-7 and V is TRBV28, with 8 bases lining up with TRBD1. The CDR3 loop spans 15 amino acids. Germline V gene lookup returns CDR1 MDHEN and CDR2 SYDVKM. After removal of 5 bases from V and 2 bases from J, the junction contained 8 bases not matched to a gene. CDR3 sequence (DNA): TGTGCCAGCAGTATAACCGGGACAGGTACCTACGAGCAGTACTTC. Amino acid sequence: CASSITGTGTYEQYF.

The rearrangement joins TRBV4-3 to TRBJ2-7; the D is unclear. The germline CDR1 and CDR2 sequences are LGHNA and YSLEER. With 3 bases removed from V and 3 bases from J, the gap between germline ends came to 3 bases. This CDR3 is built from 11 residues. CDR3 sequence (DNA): TGCGCCAGCAGCCAGAGCTACGAGCAGTACTTC. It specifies CASSQSYEQYF.

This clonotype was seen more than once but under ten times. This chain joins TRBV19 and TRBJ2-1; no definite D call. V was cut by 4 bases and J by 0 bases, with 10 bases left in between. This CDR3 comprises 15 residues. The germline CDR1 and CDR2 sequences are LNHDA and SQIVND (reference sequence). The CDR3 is CASSNYANSYNEQFF. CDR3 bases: TGTGCCAGTAGTAACTACGCGAACTCCTACAATGAGCAGTTCTTC.

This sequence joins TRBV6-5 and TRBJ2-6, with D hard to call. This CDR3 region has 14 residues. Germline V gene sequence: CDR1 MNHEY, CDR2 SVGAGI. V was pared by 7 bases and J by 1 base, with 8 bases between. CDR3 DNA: TGTGCCAGCATCGCTTCGTCTGGGGCCAACGTCCTGACTTTC. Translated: CASIASSGANVLTF.

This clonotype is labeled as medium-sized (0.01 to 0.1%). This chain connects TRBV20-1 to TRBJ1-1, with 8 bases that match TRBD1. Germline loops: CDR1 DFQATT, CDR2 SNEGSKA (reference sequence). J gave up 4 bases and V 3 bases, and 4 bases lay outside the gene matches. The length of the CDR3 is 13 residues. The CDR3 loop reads CSASRGPSTEAFF. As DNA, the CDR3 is TGCAGTGCTAGCAGGGGGCCCTCCACTGAAGCTTTCTTT.

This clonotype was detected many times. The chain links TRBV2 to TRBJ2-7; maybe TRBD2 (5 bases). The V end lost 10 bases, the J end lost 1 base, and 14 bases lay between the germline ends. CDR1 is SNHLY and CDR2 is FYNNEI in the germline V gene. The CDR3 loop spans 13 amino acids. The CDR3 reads CATTTGGSYEQYF. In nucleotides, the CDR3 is TGTGCCACAACCACTGGCGGGTCCTACGAGCAGTACTTC.

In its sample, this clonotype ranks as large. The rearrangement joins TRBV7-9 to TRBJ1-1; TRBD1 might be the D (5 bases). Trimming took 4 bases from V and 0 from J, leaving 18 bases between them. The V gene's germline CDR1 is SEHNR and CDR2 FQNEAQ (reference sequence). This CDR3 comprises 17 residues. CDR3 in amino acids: CASSSHDWGGMNTEAFF. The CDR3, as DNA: TGTGCCAGCAGCTCCCATGATTGGGGGGGAATGAACACTGAAGCTTTCTTT.

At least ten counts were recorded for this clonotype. CDR3: CASRPGQGATTEAFF. CDR3 nucleotide sequence: TGCGCCAGCCGTCCGGGACAGGGGGCGACCACTGAAGCTTTCTTT. This chain connects TRBV5-1 to TRBJ1-1; 12 nucleotides agree with TRBD1. With V trimmed by 7 bases and J by 4 bases, 8 bases remained unmatched. This CDR3 has 15 amino acids. Germline CDR1 and CDR2: SGHRS and YFSETQ. Complete variable domain (other parts from reference TRBV5-1 and TRBJ1-1): KAGVTQTPRYLIKTRGQQVTLSCSPISGHRSVSWYQQTPGQGLQFLFEYFSETQRNKGNFPGRFSGRQFSNSRSEMNVSTLELGDSALYLCASRPGQGATTEAFFGQGTRLTVV.

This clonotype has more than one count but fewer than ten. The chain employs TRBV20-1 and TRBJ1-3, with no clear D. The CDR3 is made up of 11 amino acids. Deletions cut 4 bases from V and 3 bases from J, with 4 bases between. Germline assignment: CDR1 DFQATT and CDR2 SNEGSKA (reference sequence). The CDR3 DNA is TGCAGTGCTATTGGTGGAAACACCATATATTTT. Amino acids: CSAIGGNTIYF.

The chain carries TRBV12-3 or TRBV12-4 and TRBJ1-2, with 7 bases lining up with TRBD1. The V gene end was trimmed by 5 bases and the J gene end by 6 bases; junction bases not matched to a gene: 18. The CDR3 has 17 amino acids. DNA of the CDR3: TGTGCCAGCAGTCCCCGTCGACCCAATTGGACAGGTCATGGCTACACCTTC. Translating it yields CASSPRRPNWTGHGYTF.

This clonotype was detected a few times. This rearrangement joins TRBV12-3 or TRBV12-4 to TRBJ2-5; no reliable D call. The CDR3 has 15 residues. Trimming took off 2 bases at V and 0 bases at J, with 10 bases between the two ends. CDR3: CASSLNSGDQETQYF. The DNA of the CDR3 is TGTGCCAGCAGTTTAAACAGTGGGGACCAAGAGACCCAGTACTTC.